This T cell receptor (beta chain) was found in a study of blood T cell repertoires in COVID-19. This CDR3 comprises 15 residues. Trimming took 7 bases from V and 4 from J; bases not matched to a gene: 10. Germline CDR1 and CDR2: MNHEY and SVGAGI. Clones were sequenced by immunoSEQ multiplex PCR, and TCRdb holds only the in-frame ones, with some missing. Among around 180,000 clones listed, more than 75% were seen once. This clone has only one observation. This chain connects TRBV6-5 to TRBJ1-1, with TRBD1 matching over 9 bases. This TCR derives from a person in their 70s with COVID-19, enrolled during active disease. The sample consisted of peripheral blood. The CDR3 bases are TGTGCCAGCATAGGGACAGGGTTCCGACGCACTGAAGCTTTCTTT. It encodes CASIGTGFRRTEAFF.